The following is a T cell receptor (beta chain) sequence with its context. The entry originates in a study of blood T cell repertoires in COVID-19. Study details: Acute and convalescent COVID-19 specimens originated in the United States, Italy and Spain. T cells, B-cell-depleted T cells, or PBMCs supplied cDNA or gDNA.

In the authors' workflow: Cell counts per sample came from amplifying reference gene primers. Measured with immunoSEQ multiplex PCR; TCRdb has only the in-frame clones, and not every one. The V and J calls and clone size are taken from that table; D and trimming were inferred from the DNA. Among about 180,000 clones, 84% were seen once, and the ten largest hold more than 5.5%. The CDR3 contains 15 residues. The ends lost 3 bases at V and 6 bases at J; junction bases unmatched: 3. CDR1 and CDR2 from the germline V gene are SGHRS and YFSETQ. The TCR originated in a human donor in a cohort sampled during active COVID-19. The sequenced sample was peripheral blood. The chain recombines TRBV5-1 with TRBJ2-3; 14 nucleotides match TRBD2. The chain's CDR3 is CASSSGTSGGDTQYF. In DNA, the CDR3 is TGCGCCAGCAGCTCGGGGACTAGCGGGGGTGATACGCAGTATTTT.